The text below deals with one TCR beta chain. The antigen this receptor binds is unknown. Base-call qualities are not available, and no considerably larger clone is one nucleotide away. Library preparation employed the immunoSEQ multiplex PCR assay. The authors' analysis ran thus. A statistical classification framework was built for diagnosing cytomegalovirus status from the catalog of TCR beta chain sequences. The source is immuneACCESS, and TCRdb retained only in-frame sequences with V and J called. Part of the clones is not carried over; for the studies checked, unresolved V genes explain less than half of this, and the remainder is unexplained. V, J and clone size are taken as reported in that table, and D and trimming were inferred from the DNA itself. This sample holds 90,000 to 150,000 clones; over 75% were observed only once. Of the sample, about 6% is held by the ten largest clones. Donors formed part of the validation cohort, which comprised 120 subjects and was distinct from the first cohort of 690 or so subjects.

This sample stems from a study of cytomegalovirus exposure and HLA in healthy donors (TCRdb year 2017). About the study as a whole: The roughly 650 repertoires of the first cohort and the roughly 110 validation repertoires were produced on the same platform, according to a later analysis. The study aimed to test whether signatures of past pathogen exposure could be identified by cataloging public T cell receptors. A separate validation cohort of over 95 different subjects was used in addition to the roughly 720-subject first cohort. To predict cytomegalovirus infection status, the study combined high-throughput TCR immunosequencing, statistical association of individual TCRs with disease status, and machine learning. Broader findings and caveats from the paper: In the study, about 150 TCR beta chains were listed as associated with cytomegalovirus. Of the cluster scores, 85% to 95% were above 0 in a later analysis, which found that TCRs clustered in the first cohort also tended to co-occur in the 95 to 150 validation repertoires. In vitro tests confirmed that three of the cytomegalovirus-associated TCR beta chains recognize cytomegalovirus antigens. The authors suggested that the approach could potentially be generalized to other disease states and immunological phenotypes. All 120 or so repertoires were used to score co-occurrence in the validation cohort in a later analysis, because that analysis had no HLA typing for the cohort. The classifier was reported to diagnose cytomegalovirus status with high specificity and sensitivity in both the original and validation cohorts. Most TCR sequences were observed very rarely across donors, whereas some public TCRs were present in many individuals.

Its CDR3 holds 15 amino acids, cysteine through phenylalanine. Only the CDR3 DNA is retained, 45 bases long and in frame from the first base. The germline V gene encodes CDR1 GTSNPN and CDR2 SVGIG (reference sequence). V is reduced by 1 base and J by 5 bases, leaving a spacing of 18 bases between them. The V and J genes are TRBV30 and TRBJ2-7; TRBD1 could be the D gene, as 5 bases match. The sequence derives from a woman under 30 in good health and CMV-seropositive. The material sequenced was PBMCs. In nucleotide form, the sequence is TGTGCCTGGAGTGGCCCCAGGGTAGGCCGGGACGAGCAGTACTTC. It translates to CAWSGPRVGRDEQYF.